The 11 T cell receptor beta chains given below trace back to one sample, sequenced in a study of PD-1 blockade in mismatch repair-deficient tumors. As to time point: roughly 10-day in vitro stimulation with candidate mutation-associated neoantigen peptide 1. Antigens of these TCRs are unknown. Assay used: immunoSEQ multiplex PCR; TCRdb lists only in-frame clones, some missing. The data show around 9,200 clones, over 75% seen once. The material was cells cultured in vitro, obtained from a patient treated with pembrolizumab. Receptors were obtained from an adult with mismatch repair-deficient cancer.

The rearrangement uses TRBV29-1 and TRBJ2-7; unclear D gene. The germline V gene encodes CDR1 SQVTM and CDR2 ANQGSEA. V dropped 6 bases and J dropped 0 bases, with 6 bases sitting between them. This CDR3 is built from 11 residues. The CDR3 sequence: CSVATSYEQYF. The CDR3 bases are TGCAGCGTAGCCACCTCCTACGAGCAGTACTTC.

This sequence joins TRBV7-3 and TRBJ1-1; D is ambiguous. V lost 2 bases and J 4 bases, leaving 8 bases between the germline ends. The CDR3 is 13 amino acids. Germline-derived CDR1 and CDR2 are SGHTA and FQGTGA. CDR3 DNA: TGTGCCAGCAGCTTAGGTTACGGCACTGAAGCTTTCTTT. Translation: CASSLGYGTEAFF.

CDR3 loop: CASSPGTGGYQPQHF. In DNA, the CDR3 is TGTGCCAGCAGCCCGGGGACAGGGGGGTATCAGCCCCAGCATTTT. The chain carries TRBV2 and TRBJ1-5, with 11 bases fitting TRBD1. This CDR3 has 15 amino acids. J gave up 5 bases and V 6 bases, and 6 bases lay outside the gene matches. Germline CDR1 reads SNHLY; CDR2 reads FYNNEI.

The CDR3 DNA sequence: TGTGCCAGCCACGGCCAGGGGGCGCGCCACGAGCAGTACTTC. This gives the protein CASHGQGARHEQYF. This rearrangement joins TRBV5-6 to TRBJ2-7; 8 bases are shared with TRBD1. This CDR3 spans 14 amino acids. Germline V lookup: CDR1 SGHDT, CDR2 YYEEEE. V trimming: 7 bases; J trimming: 5 bases; junction bases outside the gene matches: 11.

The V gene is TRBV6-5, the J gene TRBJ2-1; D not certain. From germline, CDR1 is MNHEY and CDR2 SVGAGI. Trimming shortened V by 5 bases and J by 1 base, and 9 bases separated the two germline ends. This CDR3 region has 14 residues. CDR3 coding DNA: TGTGCCAGCAGTAGAGTTGGTTCCTACAATGAGCAGTTCTTC. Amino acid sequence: CASSRVGSYNEQFF.

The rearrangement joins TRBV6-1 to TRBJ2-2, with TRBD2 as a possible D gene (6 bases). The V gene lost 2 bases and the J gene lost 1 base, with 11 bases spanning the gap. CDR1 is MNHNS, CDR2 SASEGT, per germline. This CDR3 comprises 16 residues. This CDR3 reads CASSESGGMNTGELFF. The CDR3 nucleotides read TGTGCCAGCAGTGAATCTGGGGGGATGAACACCGGGGAGCTGTTTTTT.

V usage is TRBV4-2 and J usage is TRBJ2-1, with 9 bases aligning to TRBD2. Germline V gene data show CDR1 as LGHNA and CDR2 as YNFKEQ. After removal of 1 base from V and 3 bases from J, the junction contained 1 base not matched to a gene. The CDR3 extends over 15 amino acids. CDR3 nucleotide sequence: TGTGCCAGCAGCCAAGGACTAGCGGTCTACAATGAGCAGTTCTTC. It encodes CASSQGLAVYNEQFF.

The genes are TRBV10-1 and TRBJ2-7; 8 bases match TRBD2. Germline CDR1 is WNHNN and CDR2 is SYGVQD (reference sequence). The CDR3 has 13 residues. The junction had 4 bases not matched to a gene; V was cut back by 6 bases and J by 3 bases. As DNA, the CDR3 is TGCGCCAGCAGCGAGGGACTAGGCTACGAGCAGTACTTC. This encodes CASSEGLGYEQYF.

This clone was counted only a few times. The CDR3 here is CASNLRGPQPQHF. For the CDR3, the DNA is TGTGCCAGTAATCTAAGAGGGCCTCAGCCCCAGCATTTT. V usage is TRBV19 and J usage is TRBJ1-5; D remains unclear. V lost 7 bases and J 6 bases, leaving 13 bases between the germline ends. Germline V gene lookup returns CDR1 LNHDA and CDR2 SQIVND (reference sequence). This CDR3 region has 13 residues.

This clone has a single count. The CDR3 region has the DNA TGCGCCAGCAGCTTGGAGCGGTCCTACAATGAGCAGTTCTTC. It yields the protein CASSLERSYNEQFF. The V gene is TRBV5-1, the J gene TRBJ2-1; weak D call: TRBD2 (5 bases). The CDR3 sequence is 14 residues long. CDR1 and CDR2 from the germline V gene are SGHRS and YFSETQ. V gave up 0 bases and J gave up 1 base, with 5 bases separating them.

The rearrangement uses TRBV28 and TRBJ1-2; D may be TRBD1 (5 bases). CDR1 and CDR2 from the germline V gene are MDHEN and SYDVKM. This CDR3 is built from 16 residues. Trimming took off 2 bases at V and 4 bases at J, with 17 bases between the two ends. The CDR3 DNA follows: TGTGCCAGCAGTTTAATTCCAGGGAGCGGTAGCTATGGCTACACCTTC. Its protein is CASSLIPGSGSYGYTF.